The present T cell receptor beta chain was sequenced within a study of vaccination and CD4 T cells after COVID-19. Study-wide background: Nasal swab PCR had shown SARS-CoV-2 positivity in the convalescent patients (roughly 9 mild cases, one severe case). There were six male and four female convalescents, and two of them were Hispanic. Cultures that served as controls received a CEFX pool, an HIV-1 Nef pool, or no peptide.

Scientists ran DNA taken from cultured CD4+ T cells through the Oncomine TCR Beta short-read assay for sequencing. TCRdb called the PCR reads again in MiXCR, with one record for every CDR3 protein. The table lists about 21,000 distinct CDR3 sequences, under 30% of them singletons, with 11% in the top ten. For this clonotype: Antigen: not known.

Germline V gene lookup returns CDR1 SGHAT and CDR2 FQNNGV. This CDR3 spans 17 amino acids. Trimming removed 1 base from V and 5 bases from J, with 20 bases in between. Described treatment: roughly 10-day PBMC culture with coronavirus spike peptide pools or control peptides (ViraFEST assay). ViraFEST enlarged antigen-specific T cell populations with peptide pools and afterwards sequenced TCRs. Sequenced material: cultured CD4+ T cells from blood. This TCR was sampled from a human donor with COVID-19. This chain links TRBV11-2 with TRBJ2-5; D is tentatively TRBD1 or TRBD2 (5 bases each). CDR3 sequence (DNA): TGTGCCAGCAGCTTAGGCGCATCTGCCGGGGCAGGGGAGACCCAGTACTTC. Its protein product is CASSLGASAGAGETQYF.